A single sample gave rise to the 26 T cell receptor beta chains below, sequenced in a study of T cell responses to AZD1222 COVID-19 vaccine. The assay was immunoSEQ multiplex PCR, and TCRdb's table has in-frame clones only and misses some. The sample lists roughly 150,000 clones, 80% to 95% occurring once. This specimen consisted of peripheral blood, obtained on day 0 of AZD1222 vaccination. The receptor set was obtained from an adult in good health.

CDR3 nucleotide sequence: TGTGCCACCAGTGTGGTAAGGGGCAATCAGCCCCAGCATTTT. This encodes CATSVVRGNQPQHF. The V call is TRBV24-1, the J call TRBJ1-5; D gene uncertain. Trimming stripped 5 bases from V and 2 bases from J, with 9 bases between. The germline CDR1 and CDR2 sequences are KGHDR and SFDVKD. The CDR3 is 14 residues long.

The chain has TRBV5-1 and TRBJ1-4, with D possibly matching TRBD1 (5 bases). CDR3 length equals 16 residues. In germline, CDR1 is SGHRS, CDR2 YFSETQ. V was pared by 2 bases and J by 7 bases, with 18 bases between. The CDR3, as DNA: TGCGCCAGCAGCTTAAACCCTCAGGGCAACGGTGAAAAACTGTTTTTT. Protein product: CASSLNPQGNGEKLFF.

This clone was detected once. This chain joins TRBV5-1 and TRBJ2-2, with D perhaps given as TRBD1 or TRBD2 (5 bases each). CDR1 and CDR2 (germline): SGHRS, YFSETQ. The CDR3 runs to 16 residues. V lost 6 bases to trimming and J lost 5 bases, with 20 bases between them. The CDR3 region has the DNA TGCGCCAGCACCGCGCGGACGGGGCAGGGAACCGGGGAGCTGTTTTTT. Amino acids: CASTARTGQGTGELFF.

The chain joins TRBV6-6 to TRBJ2-5, with TRBD1 as a possible D gene (5 bases). The germline gives CDR1 MNHNY, CDR2 SVGAGI (reference sequence). With 4 bases removed from V and 7 bases from J, the gap between germline ends came to 16 bases. The CDR3 has 14 residues. The CDR3 reads CASSLGPYRSTQYF. For the CDR3, the DNA is TGTGCCAGCAGTTTAGGACCGTACAGGTCGACCCAGTACTTC.

The J gene is TRBJ2-2, the V gene TRBV7-3; 8 bases are a match to TRBD1. Trimming removed 5 bases from V and 6 bases from J; junction bases left unmatched: 14. CDR1 and CDR2 from the germline V gene are SGHTA and FQGTGA. This CDR3 has 17 amino acids. The CDR3: CASSLTGQGSLAGELFF. CDR3 coding DNA: TGTGCCAGCAGCCTCACCGGACAGGGATCTTTGGCCGGGGAGCTGTTTTTT.

The chain carries TRBV5-4 and TRBJ2-1; a possible D gene is TRBD2 (5 bases). V dropped 0 bases and J dropped 5 bases, with 18 bases sitting between them. Germline CDR1 SGHNT, CDR2 YYREEE (reference sequence). The length of the CDR3 is 17 residues. The CDR3 reads CASSLAKRAVGHNEQFF. For the CDR3, the DNA is TGTGCCAGCAGCTTGGCCAAACGAGCGGTTGGTCACAATGAGCAGTTCTTC.

The chain uses TRBV7-9 and TRBJ2-7; D is ambiguous. Trimming took 1 base from V and 6 from J, leaving 7 bases between them. The CDR3 is 12 residues long. Germline values: CDR1 SEHNR, CDR2 FQNEAQ (reference sequence). The CDR3 coding sequence is TGTGCCAGCAGCTTAGAAGTAGGCGAGCAGTACTTC. Its translation: CASSLEVGEQYF.

V is TRBV27 and J is TRBJ1-2; a weak D match, TRBD1 (6 bases). Germline assignment: CDR1 MNHEY and CDR2 SMNVEV (reference sequence). The CDR3 runs to 14 residues. V was clipped by 5 bases and J by 4 bases, with 14 bases between them. The CDR3 region is CASSLDSFGYGYTF. For the CDR3, the DNA is TGTGCCAGCAGTCTGGACAGCTTTGGCTATGGCTACACCTTC.

The rearrangement joins TRBV30 to TRBJ1-5; D might be TRBD1 (5 bases). The V gene lost 2 bases and the J gene lost 0 bases, with 14 bases spanning the gap. The CDR3 is 16 amino acids. The germline CDR1 and CDR2 sequences are GTSNPN and SVGIG (reference sequence). This chain's CDR3 is CAWSPLGTFSNQPQHF. The DNA for the CDR3 is TGTGCCTGGAGTCCGCTCGGGACTTTTAGCAATCAGCCCCAGCATTTT.

J is TRBJ1-4 and V is TRBV18; D is possibly TRBD1 (5 bases). This CDR3 is built from 15 residues. Per germline, CDR1 KGHSH and CDR2 LQKENI. The V and J ends lost 2 bases and 5 bases respectively, with 12 bases between them. The CDR3 DNA reads as TGTGCCAGCTCACCATCCCCAGACAGAAATGAAAAACTGTTTTTT. It encodes CASSPSPDRNEKLFF.

The V call is TRBV9, the J call TRBJ1-2, with D perhaps TRBD1 (5 bases). CDR3 length equals 15 residues. V lost 0 bases and J lost 4, with 13 bases in between. Germline values: CDR1 SGDLS, CDR2 YYNGEE. CDR3 DNA: TGTGCCAGCAGCGTAGACAGGATAGGCCTCTATGGCTACACCTTC. It specifies CASSVDRIGLYGYTF. The full variable domain, its missing parts supplied by reference TRBV9 and TRBJ1-2, is DSGVTQTPKHLITATGQRVTLRCSPRSGDLSVYWYQQSLDQGLQFLIQYYNGEERAKGNILERFSAQQFPDLHSELNLSSLELGDSALYFCASSVDRIGLYGYTFGSGTRLTVV.

This clone was detected once. The gene calls are TRBV6-1 and TRBJ1-2; D is uncertain. V lost 1 base and J lost 6, with 12 bases in between. This CDR3 comprises 14 residues. From germline, CDR1 is MNHNS and CDR2 SASEGT. DNA of the CDR3: TGTGCCAGCAGTGAAGGGAGGGCTAGGGATGGCTACACCTTC. Amino acid sequence: CASSEGRARDGYTF.

Written as DNA, the CDR3 is TGTGCCAGTAGTATATATGGATATGGGGAGAACTATGGCTACACCTTC. Translated: CASSIYGYGENYGYTF. This chain uses TRBV19 with TRBJ1-2; D is unresolved. This CDR3 comprises 16 residues. Germline loops: CDR1 LNHDA, CDR2 SQIVND (reference sequence). Trimming shortened V by 2 bases and J by 2 bases, and 15 bases separated the two germline ends. Complete variable domain (other parts from reference TRBV19 and TRBJ1-2): DGGITQSPKYLFRKEGQNVTLSCEQNLNHDAMYWYRQDPGQGLRLIYYSQIVNDFQKGDIAEGYSVSREKKESFPLTVTSAQKNPTAFYLCASSIYGYGENYGYTFGSGTRLTVV.

The chain carries TRBV29-1 and TRBJ1-2; D remains unclear. Trimming removed 7 bases from V and 3 bases from J, with 15 bases in between. The CDR3 has 13 amino acids. CDR1 and CDR2 from the germline V gene are SQVTM and ANQGSEA. CDR3 in amino acids: CSGGGGGDYGYTF. CDR3 in DNA: TGCAGCGGCGGAGGCGGCGGCGACTATGGCTACACCTTC.

The rearrangement joins TRBV28 to TRBJ1-2, with 10 bases fitting TRBD1. The CDR3 covers 15 residues. The germline CDR1 and CDR2 sequences are MDHEN and SYDVKM. J gave up 0 bases and V 4 bases, and 2 bases lay outside the gene matches. CDR3 residues: CASSSGTGANYGYTF. CDR3 bases: TGTGCCAGCAGTTCCGGGACAGGGGCTAACTATGGCTACACCTTC.

V is TRBV11-2 and J is TRBJ1-5; D remains ambiguous. The germline CDR1 and CDR2 sequences are SGHAT and FQNNGV. Trimming removed 3 bases from V and 3 bases from J, with 6 bases in between. The CDR3 runs to 13 residues. CDR3 in DNA: TGTGCCAGCAGCTTGGGCCCCAATCAGCCCCAGCATTTT. Residues: CASSLGPNQPQHF.

V usage is TRBV2 and J usage is TRBJ2-4, with 9 bases lining up with TRBD1. Unmatched junction bases numbered 12, after V lost 6 bases and J lost 3 bases. From germline, CDR1 is SNHLY and CDR2 FYNNEI. This CDR3 region has 17 residues. The CDR3 reads CASRAGTGSGGKNIQYF. The CDR3 DNA sequence: TGTGCCAGCAGGGCCGGGACAGGGTCTGGGGGCAAAAACATTCAGTACTTC.

V usage is TRBV6-5 and J usage is TRBJ1-1; perhaps TRBD1 as D (5 bases). Trimming left V 6 bases short and J 4 bases short, with 15 bases between. Looked up from germline, CDR1 is MNHEY and CDR2 is SVGAGI. The CDR3 loop spans 14 amino acids. CDR3 region: CASSLYGRGTEAFF. The CDR3 DNA reads as TGTGCCAGCAGCCTATATGGAAGGGGCACTGAAGCTTTCTTT.

The chain links TRBV2 to TRBJ1-1; D is ambiguous. The V end lost 6 bases, the J end lost 2 bases, and 7 bases lay between the germline ends. Germline-derived CDR1 and CDR2 are SNHLY and FYNNEI. This CDR3 has 12 amino acids. The DNA for the CDR3 is TGTGCCAGCAGCCTGACCAACACTGAAGCTTTCTTT. Translation: CASSLTNTEAFF. The variable domain in full, completed from reference TRBV2 and TRBJ1-1, reads EPEVTQTPSHQVTQMGQEVILRCVPISNHLYFYWYRQILGQKVEFLVSFYNNEISEKSEIFDDQFSVERPDGSNFTLKIRSTKLEDSAMYFCASSLTNTEAFFGQGTRLTVV.

V is TRBV2 and J is TRBJ2-2; a weak D match, TRBD1 (6 bases). The ends were cut back, 2 bases at V and 7 bases at J, with 8 bases in the middle. Germline loops: CDR1 SNHLY, CDR2 FYNNEI. The CDR3 runs 13 residues. CDR3 residues: CASSERGIGELFF. CDR3 nucleotides: TGTGCCAGCAGTGAAAGGGGGATCGGGGAGCTGTTTTTT.

The chain couples TRBV19 to TRBJ1-2; 7 bases agree with TRBD1. V gave up 6 bases and J gave up 4 bases; unmatched junction bases: 8. The germline gives CDR1 LNHDA, CDR2 SQIVND (reference sequence). This CDR3 region has 14 residues. The CDR3 nucleotides read TGTGCCAGTAGCCTGTCAGGGACAGCCTATGGCTACACCTTC. This gives the protein CASSLSGTAYGYTF.

The chain links TRBV2 to TRBJ1-2; possibly TRBD1 for D (6 bases). The germline CDR1 and CDR2 sequences are SNHLY and FYNNEI. The CDR3 covers 13 residues. V shed 4 bases and J shed 3 bases, with 9 bases lying between them. The CDR3 sequence is CASSGDIDYGYTF. The CDR3 coding sequence is TGTGCCAGCAGTGGGGACATAGACTATGGCTACACCTTC.

This clone came up a few times. The chain combines TRBV7-2 with TRBJ2-7; D ambiguous. With 1 base removed from V and 3 bases from J, the gap between germline ends came to 7 bases. The CDR3 loop spans 13 amino acids. CDR1 SGHTA and CDR2 FQGNSA come from the germline V gene. The CDR3 DNA is TGTGCCAGCAGCTTAGGGGTGCTCTACGAGCAGTACTTC. The encoded protein is CASSLGVLYEQYF.

The rearrangement links TRBV10-1 to TRBJ1-6; D possibly corresponds to TRBD1 (5 bases). V was pared by 2 bases and J by 10 bases, with 12 bases between. The CDR3 spans 14 residues. Germline-derived CDR1 and CDR2 are WNHNN and SYGVQD (reference sequence). CDR3 coding DNA: TGCGCCAGCAGTGAGCTGCAGGGAAGGTCACCCCTCCACTTT. It translates to CASSELQGRSPLHF.

The chain carries TRBV20-1 and TRBJ2-7; D is possibly TRBD2 (6 bases). V lost 5 bases and J 3 bases, leaving 8 bases between the germline ends. The CDR3 is 11 amino acids. Germline CDR1 DFQATT, CDR2 SNEGSKA (reference sequence). The CDR3 spells CSARDFYEQYF. CDR3 DNA: TGCAGTGCTCGGGACTTCTACGAGCAGTACTTC.

The V and J genes are TRBV6-5 and TRBJ2-1; 9 bases are a match to TRBD1. The trim removed 3 bases at V and 10 bases at J, leaving 4 bases unmatched. CDR1 MNHEY and CDR2 SVGAGI come from the germline V gene. The CDR3 sequence is 13 residues long. Here the CDR3 DNA reads TGTGCCAGCAGTTATCCGGGGACAGGGGAGCAGTTCTTC. Its protein is CASSYPGTGEQFF.